The rows below give T cell receptor beta chains drawn from one sample of a study of memory CD4+ T cells and cytomegalovirus serostatus. Clones were sequenced by immunoSEQ multiplex PCR, and TCRdb holds only the in-frame ones, with some missing. The table lists about 64,000 clones, approximately 71% of them singletons. The sequencing sample was made of memory CD4+ T cells from blood. Source of these receptors: an adult in good health and CMV-seronegative. Both conserved end residues are part of each CDR3. Fields, in order: V gene, CDR3 protein.

TRBV27 CASSLGGRLAGVERTYEQYF
TRBV2 CASNQANSGYTF
TRBV10-3 CAISDRGTPSYEQYF
TRBV2 CASSGGRGGNYGYTF
TRBV6-6 CASFGRKNTEAFF
TRBV10-3 CAISEGQGGNIQYF
TRBV11-2 CASSLIRNTEAFF
TRBV5-1 CASSLGDYGYTF
TRBV6-5 CASSPGAQETQYF
TRBV6-5 CASSYSSGQPQHF
TRBV9 CASSVGGTNYEQYF
TRBV4-3 CASSQDLGLRSYEQYF
TRBV5-6 CASSQQSTDTQYF
TRBV29-1 CSTRTGVSYNEQFF
TRBV10-3 CAIRAQGSSPLHF
TRBV5-6 CASSFGGLRPQETQYF
TRBV9 CASSVVAGRQETQYF
TRBV28 CASRGGSAGSHEQFF
TRBV30 CASNKGYHTDTQYF
TRBV7-2 CASSQTSGPSVF
TRBV2 CASDRDRGLGEQFF
TRBV28 CASSLTYSNQPQHF
TRBV7-8 CASSLTSGRAFEQFF
TRBV28 CACQTSGRTDTQYF
TRBV5-1 CASSLWGAQGTEAFF
TRBV4-2 CASSQEVLAGGEQFF
TRBV25-1 CATLAGGSYNEQFF
TRBV7-2 CASSLWGRGTEAFF
TRBV6-6 CASRDGGGRGSEKLFF
TRBV19 CASRPRAGTAGTDTQYF
TRBV4-3 CASSQEPSGMGEQYF
TRBV11-2 CASSPSSGSGETQYF
TRBV6-6 CASSYRSGQGQETQYF
TRBV5-1 CASSLEGQTSNTEAFF
TRBV11-3 CASSLGSYEQYF
TRBV5-4 CASSPTIFRDRALPYEQYF
TRBV10-2 CASKTGGEGGTEAFF
TRBV19 CASSIQSGGLSTDTQYF
TRBV27 CASSQRQGAQGEQYF
TRBV18 CASSPGQGGTGELFF
TRBV28 CASRSSYGYTF
TRBV6-1 CASERGFTGGNEQFF
TRBV7-9 CASSPNRDRRTDTQYF
TRBV18 CASSPRTGHNEKLFF
TRBV19 CASSYRENQPQHF
TRBV20-1 CSADQVTQYF
TRBV2 CASSEAQGGPPQHF
TRBV6-6 CASRPGQGAGQPQHF
TRBV2 CASKQGTDTQYF
TRBV5-6 CASSKISMDSYEQYF
TRBV5-1 CASSLVGQGNEQYF
TRBV2 CASSRAGVNTGELFF
TRBV5-1 CASSLFGLTSTYSGNTIYF
TRBV19 CASSMGRVREEQYF
TRBV28 CASGRGDSYNEQFF
TRBV30 CAWVGQGVTAFF
TRBV28 CASFQGRAFF